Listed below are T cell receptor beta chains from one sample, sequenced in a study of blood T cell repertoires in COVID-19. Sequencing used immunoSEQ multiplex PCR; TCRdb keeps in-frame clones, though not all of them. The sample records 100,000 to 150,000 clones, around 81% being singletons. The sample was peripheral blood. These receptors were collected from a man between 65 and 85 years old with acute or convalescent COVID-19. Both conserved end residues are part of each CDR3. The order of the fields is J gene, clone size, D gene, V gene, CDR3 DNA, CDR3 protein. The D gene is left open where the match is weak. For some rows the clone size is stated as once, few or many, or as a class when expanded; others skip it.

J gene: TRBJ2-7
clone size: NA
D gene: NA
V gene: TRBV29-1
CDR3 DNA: TGCAGCGTTGTCGGCGGTTCCACCGACTTACTAGAGCAGTACTTC
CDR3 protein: CSVVGGSTDLLEQYF

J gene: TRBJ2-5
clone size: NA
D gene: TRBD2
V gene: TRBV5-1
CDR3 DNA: TGCGCCAGCAGCCCAGGGACCCTAGCGGGGGGACCATTGGAGACCCAGTACTTC
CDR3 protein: CASSPGTLAGGPLETQYF

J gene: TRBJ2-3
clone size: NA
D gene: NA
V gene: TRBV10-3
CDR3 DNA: TGTGCCAGCACGGAGAGAGATACGCAGTATTTT
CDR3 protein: CASTERDTQYF

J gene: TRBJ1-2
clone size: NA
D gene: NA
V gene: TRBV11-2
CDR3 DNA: TGTGCCAGCAGCCATTGGACACGAAACTATGGCTACACCTTC
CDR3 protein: CASSHWTRNYGYTF

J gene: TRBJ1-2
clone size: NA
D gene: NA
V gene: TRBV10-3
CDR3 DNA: TGTGCCATCAGTGAGGGTGGCACCTCCTATGGCTACACCTTC
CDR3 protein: CAISEGGTSYGYTF

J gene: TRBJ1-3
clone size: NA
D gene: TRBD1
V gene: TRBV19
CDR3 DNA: TGTGCCAGTGGAACAGGGGCCCACAGGTCTGGAAACACCATATATTTT
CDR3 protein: CASGTGAHRSGNTIYF

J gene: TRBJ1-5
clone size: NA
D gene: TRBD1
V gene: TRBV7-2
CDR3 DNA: TGTGCCAGCAGCTCAGGACAGGGGAGATCGCAGCCCCAGCATTTT
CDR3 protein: CASSSGQGRSQPQHF

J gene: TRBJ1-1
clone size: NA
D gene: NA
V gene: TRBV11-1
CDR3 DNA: TGTGCCAGCAGCTTAGGTTCCCGCCCGGTCCCTTTCTTT
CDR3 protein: CASSLGSRPVPFF

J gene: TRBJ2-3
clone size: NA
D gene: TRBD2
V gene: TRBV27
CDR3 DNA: TGTGCCAGCAGTTTAGCGGGGGGGCCCCCAGATACGCAGTATTTT
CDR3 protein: CASSLAGGPPDTQYF

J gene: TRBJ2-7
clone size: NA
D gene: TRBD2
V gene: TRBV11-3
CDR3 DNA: TGTGCCAGCAGCATCCTAGCGGGGGGATTCTATGAGCAGTACTTC
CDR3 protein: CASSILAGGFYEQYF

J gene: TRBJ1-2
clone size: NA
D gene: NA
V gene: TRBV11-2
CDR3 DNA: TGTGCCAGCAGCTTAGCTGTGACTGGTCTTTATGGCTACACCTTC
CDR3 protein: CASSLAVTGLYGYTF

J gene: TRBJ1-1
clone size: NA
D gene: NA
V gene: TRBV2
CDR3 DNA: TGTGCCAGCAGTGAAGCGCGGTGGCAGAACACTGAAGCTTTCTTT
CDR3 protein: CASSEARWQNTEAFF

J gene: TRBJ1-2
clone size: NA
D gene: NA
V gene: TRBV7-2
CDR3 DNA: TGTGCCAGCAGCCTTATAGGAGCGAACTATGGCTACACCTTC
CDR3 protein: CASSLIGANYGYTF

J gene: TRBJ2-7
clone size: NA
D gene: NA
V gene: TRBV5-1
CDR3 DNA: TGCGCCAGCAGCTTGACAGATATCTACGAGCAGTACTTC
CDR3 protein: CASSLTDIYEQYF

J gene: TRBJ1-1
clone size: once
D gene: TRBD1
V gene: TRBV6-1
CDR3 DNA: TGTGCCAGCAGTGAGCCGGGCCTCAGGGGGGAAGCTTTCTTT
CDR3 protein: CASSEPGLRGEAFF

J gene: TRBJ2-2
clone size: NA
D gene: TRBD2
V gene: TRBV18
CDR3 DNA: TGTGCCAGCTCACCGCGCACCGGGACTAGGAACACCGGGGAGCTGTTTTTT
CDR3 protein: CASSPRTGTRNTGELFF

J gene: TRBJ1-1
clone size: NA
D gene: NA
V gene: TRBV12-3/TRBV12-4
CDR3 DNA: TGTGCCAGCAGTCTCTATGCGCTGAAGGCTTTCTTT
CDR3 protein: CASSLYALKAFF

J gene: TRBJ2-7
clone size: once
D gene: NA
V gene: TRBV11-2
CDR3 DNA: TGTGCCAGCAGCTTAGGCAGGGCCCCCTCTCACGAGCAGTACTTC
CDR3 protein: CASSLGRAPSHEQYF

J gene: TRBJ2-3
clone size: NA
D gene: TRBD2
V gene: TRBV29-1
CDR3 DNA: TGCAGCGTTGAATTGGGAGGGGCTGGCACAGATACGCAGTATTTT
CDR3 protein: CSVELGGAGTDTQYF

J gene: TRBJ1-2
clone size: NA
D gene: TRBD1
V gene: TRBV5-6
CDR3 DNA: TGTGCCAGCAGCTTGCGCAGGGGGCTAGGCTATGGCTACACCTTC
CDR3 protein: CASSLRRGLGYGYTF

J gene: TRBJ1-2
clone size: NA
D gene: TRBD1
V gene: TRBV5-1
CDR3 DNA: TGCGCCAGCAGCTTGGCCGGGACAGGGAACTATGGCTACACCTTC
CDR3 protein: CASSLAGTGNYGYTF

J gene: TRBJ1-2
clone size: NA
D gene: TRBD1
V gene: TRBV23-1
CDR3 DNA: TGCGCCAGCAGTCAACCGCGGACAGGGAAGAGGTTAAACTATGGCTACACCTTC
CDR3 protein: CASSQPRTGKRLNYGYTF

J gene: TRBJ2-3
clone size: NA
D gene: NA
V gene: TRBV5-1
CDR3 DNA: TGCGCCAGCAGCTTGGAGCCGACTGCCAGCACAGATACGCAGTATTTT
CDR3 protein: CASSLEPTASTDTQYF

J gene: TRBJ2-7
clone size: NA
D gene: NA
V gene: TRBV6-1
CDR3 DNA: TGTGCCAGCAGTGAAGCGGAGAGACTCTACGAGCAGTACTTC
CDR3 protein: CASSEAERLYEQYF

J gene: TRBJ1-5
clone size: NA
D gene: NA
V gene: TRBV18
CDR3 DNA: TGTGCCAGCTCACCAACAGATAGCAATCAGCCCCAGCATTTT
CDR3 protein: CASSPTDSNQPQHF

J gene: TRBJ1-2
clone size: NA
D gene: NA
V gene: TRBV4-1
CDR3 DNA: TGCGCCAGCAGCCAAAGCGGGAACGGGGGCTATGGCTACACCTTC
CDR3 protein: CASSQSGNGGYGYTF

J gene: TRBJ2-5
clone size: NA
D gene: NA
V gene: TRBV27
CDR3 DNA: TGTGCCAGCAGTTTATCAGGGGCCCAAGAGACCCAGTACTTC
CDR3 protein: CASSLSGAQETQYF

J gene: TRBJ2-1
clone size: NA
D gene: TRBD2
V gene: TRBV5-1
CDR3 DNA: TGCGCCAGCAGCTTCGGGTCGCTAGCGGGGGCCTACAATGAGCAGTTCTTC
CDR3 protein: CASSFGSLAGAYNEQFF

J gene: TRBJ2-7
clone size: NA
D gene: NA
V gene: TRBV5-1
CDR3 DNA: TGCGCCAGCAGCTCGCTAAGCTCCTACGAGCAGTACTTC
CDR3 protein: CASSSLSSYEQYF

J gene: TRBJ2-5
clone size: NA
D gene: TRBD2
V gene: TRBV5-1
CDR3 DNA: TGCGCCAGCAGCTCCACTAGCGGACAAGAGACCCAGTACTTC
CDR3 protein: CASSSTSGQETQYF

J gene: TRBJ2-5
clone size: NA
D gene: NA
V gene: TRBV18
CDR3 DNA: TGTGCCAGCTCACTAACAGGCAGGGAAGAGACCCAGTACTTC
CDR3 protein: CASSLTGREETQYF

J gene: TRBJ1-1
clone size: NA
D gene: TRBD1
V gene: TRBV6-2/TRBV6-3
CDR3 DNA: TGTGCCAGCAGTTACTCGGGACAGCACACTGAAGCTTTCTTT
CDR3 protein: CASSYSGQHTEAFF

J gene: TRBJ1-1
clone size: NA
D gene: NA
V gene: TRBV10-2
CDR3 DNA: TGCGCCAGCCAACGGCCGGGGGGTGAAGCTTTCTTT
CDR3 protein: CASQRPGGEAFF

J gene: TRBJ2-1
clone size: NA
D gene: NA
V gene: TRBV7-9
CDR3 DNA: TGTGCCAGCAGCCCGGATTGGGGCAACAATGAGCAGTTCTTC
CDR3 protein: CASSPDWGNNEQFF

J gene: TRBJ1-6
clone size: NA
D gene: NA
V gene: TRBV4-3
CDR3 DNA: TGCGCCAGCAGCCAAGGCGTACAGTTAAATTCACCCCTCCACTTT
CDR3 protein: CASSQGVQLNSPLHF

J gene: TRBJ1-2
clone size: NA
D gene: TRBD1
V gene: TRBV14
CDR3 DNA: TGTGCCAGCAGCCGGGACAGGGGCTATGGCTACACCTTC
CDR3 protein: CASSRDRGYGYTF

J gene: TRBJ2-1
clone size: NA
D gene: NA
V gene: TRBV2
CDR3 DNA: TGTGCCAGCACGGGACTCGGCAATGAGCAGTTCTTC
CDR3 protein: CASTGLGNEQFF

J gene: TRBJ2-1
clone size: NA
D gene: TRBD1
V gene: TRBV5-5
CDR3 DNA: TGTGCCAGCAGCCGTACAGGGGTCAATGAGCAGTTCTTC
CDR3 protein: CASSRTGVNEQFF

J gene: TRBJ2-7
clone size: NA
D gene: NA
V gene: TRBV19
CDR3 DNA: TGTGCCAGTAGTTATACGCGGGACAGTTCCTACGAGCAGTACTTC
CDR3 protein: CASSYTRDSSYEQYF

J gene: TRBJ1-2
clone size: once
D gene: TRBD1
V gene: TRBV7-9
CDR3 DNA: TGTGCCAGCAGCCGCCGACAGGGGGTCGCTAACTATGGCTACACCTTC
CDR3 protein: CASSRRQGVANYGYTF